The 15 T cell receptor beta chains in this list originate from one sample, sequenced in a study of T cell responses to AZD1222 COVID-19 vaccine. The method was immunoSEQ multiplex PCR; TCRdb's version includes in-frame clones alone and lacks a portion of them. The table shows approximately 140,000 clones, with approximately 92% occurring only once. Sequencing used peripheral blood, obtained 28 days after the second AZD1222 dose. These receptors came from an adult who received the AZD1222 COVID-19 vaccine.

The chain recombines TRBV29-1 with TRBJ2-1; TRBD2 matches at 7 bases. The CDR3 loop spans 13 amino acids. Trimming at V came to 4 bases and at J to 9 bases, leaving 9 bases not matched to a gene. Germline CDR1 and CDR2: SQVTM and ANQGSEA. CDR3 sequence reads: CSVGNGGSREQFF. The CDR3 nucleotides read TGCAGCGTTGGTAACGGCGGGAGTCGTGAGCAGTTCTTC.

The J gene is TRBJ2-3, the V gene TRBV19, with TRBD1 identical over 7 bases. Germline V CDR1 and CDR2: LNHDA, SQIVND (reference sequence). The CDR3 spans 14 residues. V lost 8 bases and J lost 0; bases outside the gene matches: 5. This CDR3 reads CASARTGSTDTQYF. The CDR3 coding sequence is TGTGCCAGTGCCAGGACAGGAAGCACAGATACGCAGTATTTT.

The chain couples TRBV12-3 or TRBV12-4 to TRBJ2-7; the D is unclear. V dropped 5 bases and J dropped 3 bases, with 5 bases sitting between them. The CDR3 is made up of 11 amino acids. CDR3 DNA: TGTGCCAGCAGTAGAGGCTACGAGCAGTACTTC. This translates into CASSRGYEQYF.

This clone turned up a few times. V usage is TRBV15 and J usage is TRBJ1-4; D is uncertain. With 2 bases removed from V and 6 bases from J, the gap between germline ends came to 10 bases. This CDR3 region has 14 residues. CDR1 LNHNV and CDR2 YYDKDF come from the germline V gene (reference sequence). The CDR3 spells CATSRIKRDEKLFF. The CDR3 DNA is TGTGCCACCAGCAGAATAAAAAGAGATGAAAAACTGTTTTTT.

J is TRBJ2-1 and V is TRBV19; TRBD2 might be the D (7 bases). The CDR3 has 17 residues. Germline assignment: CDR1 LNHDA and CDR2 SQIVND (reference sequence). V shed 6 bases and J shed 5 bases, with 23 bases lying between them. The CDR3 DNA reads TGTGCCAGTAGGGGAGGGAGACGGACCAAGGGGGACAATGAGCAGTTCTTC. This encodes CASRGGRRTKGDNEQFF.

The V call is TRBV10-3, the J call TRBJ2-2, with TRBD1 identical over 9 bases. V lost 6 bases and J lost 7; bases outside the gene matches: 9. The germline V gene encodes CDR1 ENHRY and CDR2 SYGVKD. This CDR3 region has 15 residues. CDR3 amino acids: CAIRTGTGKGGELFF. In DNA form, the CDR3 reads TGTGCCATCAGAACCGGGACAGGGAAGGGCGGGGAGCTGTTTTTT.

The chain is built from TRBV4-1 and TRBJ2-7; D is uncertain. Germline loops: CDR1 MGHRA, CDR2 YSYEKL. The CDR3 sequence is 14 residues long. V was clipped by 0 bases and J by 3 bases, with 9 bases between them. As DNA, the CDR3 is TGCGCCAGCAGCCAAGAATGGAGTCTCTACGAGCAGTACTTC. This gives the protein CASSQEWSLYEQYF.

This rearrangement joins TRBV9 to TRBJ1-3; D is ambiguous. The CDR3 consists of 16 residues. The V gene lost 0 bases and the J gene lost 0 bases, with 10 bases spanning the gap. Germline V gene lookup returns CDR1 SGDLS and CDR2 YYNGEE. The CDR3 loop reads CASSVGPAFSGNTIYF. The CDR3, as DNA: TGTGCCAGCAGCGTAGGTCCGGCGTTCTCTGGAAACACCATATATTTT.

V and J are TRBV28 and TRBJ2-7; D tentatively fits TRBD1 or TRBD2 (5 bases each). Germline CDR1 and CDR2: MDHEN and SYDVKM. Trimming cost V 2 bases and J 12 bases, with 17 bases left between them. This CDR3 is built from 13 residues. CDR3 loop: CASSLVLRDRLYF. The CDR3 region has the DNA TGTGCCAGCAGTTTAGTCCTCAGGGACCGCCTGTACTTC.

This clone was found once. The V and J genes are TRBV28 and TRBJ2-7; 13 bases fit TRBD2. From germline, CDR1 is MDHEN and CDR2 SYDVKM. The CDR3 is made up of 16 amino acids. V gave up 6 bases and J gave up 4 bases; unmatched junction bases: 9. The CDR3 spells CASSQTSGRAYYEQYF. DNA for the CDR3: TGTGCCAGCAGCCAAACTAGCGGGAGGGCCTATTACGAGCAGTACTTC.

This clone is a singleton in its sample. The rearrangement links TRBV3-1 (or the pseudogene TRBV3-2) to TRBJ2-7; D is uncertain. V was clipped by 6 bases and J by 0 bases, with 12 bases between them. This CDR3 comprises 14 residues. From germline, CDR1 is LGHDT and CDR2 YNNKEL (reference sequence). The CDR3 sequence is CASSTSVSSYEQYF. DNA for the CDR3: TGTGCCAGCAGTACTTCTGTCAGCTCCTACGAGCAGTACTTC.

The chain has TRBV5-1 and TRBJ2-4; 7 nucleotides align to TRBD1. V shed 0 bases, J shed 6 bases, and the junction held 9 bases outside the gene matches. This CDR3 spans 16 amino acids. Germline-derived CDR1 and CDR2 are SGHRS and YFSETQ. In DNA form, the CDR3 reads TGCGCCAGCAGCTTGGGCCGTCCGGGACAGACAAACATTCAGTACTTC. Its protein is CASSLGRPGQTNIQYF.

This sequence joins TRBV6-4 and TRBJ1-5, with D unclear. V was cut by 4 bases and J by 0 bases, with 13 bases left in between. CDR1 is MRHNA, CDR2 SNTAGT, per germline. The CDR3 contains 16 residues. CDR3 protein: CASSVLICYSNQPQHF. The DNA of the CDR3 is TGTGCCAGCAGTGTCCTAATTTGTTATAGCAATCAGCCCCAGCATTTT.

On this clone: One end of the junction fails to match germline, which may point to a read error. The chain employs TRBV7-2 and TRBJ2-5; unclear D gene. CDR3 length: 14 amino acids. CDR1 and CDR2 from the germline V gene are SGHTA and FQGNSA. The CDR3 DNA reads TGTGCCAGCAGCTTACAACTGGGCCAAGGGACCCAGTACTTC. Encoded protein: CASSLQLGQGTQYF. The complete variable domain, with remaining parts taken from reference TRBV7-2 and TRBJ2-5, reads GAGVSQSPSNKVTEKGKDVELRCDPISGHTALYWYRQSLGQGLEFLIYFQGNSAPDKSGLPSDRFSAERTGGSVSTLTIQRTQQEDSAVYLCASSLQLGQGTQYFGPGTRLLVL.

The V and J genes are TRBV29-1 and TRBJ2-7; D is undetermined. Germline-derived CDR1 and CDR2 are SQVTM and ANQGSEA. CDR3 size: 13 residues. The ends were cut back, 4 bases at V and 0 bases at J, with 10 bases in the middle. The CDR3 region is CSVGFRNSYEQYF. CDR3 in DNA: TGCAGCGTTGGGTTCAGGAACTCCTACGAGCAGTACTTC.